These 13 T cell receptor beta chains came from one sample sequenced in a study of T cell responses to AZD1222 COVID-19 vaccine. The protocol was immunoSEQ multiplex PCR, while the TCRdb copy is restricted to in-frame clones and leaves out a portion. The sample includes 65,000 to 85,000 clones, about 85% of them seen just once. Here the sequenced sample was peripheral blood, taken on day 0 of AZD1222 vaccination. Every receptor here comes from an adult in good health.

The chain is built from TRBV12-5 and TRBJ1-2; D is unclear. The germline gives CDR1 LGHNT, CDR2 FRNRAP. The germline V and J ends were trimmed by 1 base and 0 bases, with 9 bases remaining between them. This CDR3 contains 15 residues. The CDR3 region is CASGLGLSSNYGYTF. The CDR3 DNA reads as TGTGCTAGTGGTTTGGGACTGAGCTCTAACTATGGCTACACCTTC.

V and J are TRBV7-9 and TRBJ1-1, with D possibly being TRBD1 (5 bases). Germline V CDR1 and CDR2: SEHNR, FQNEAQ (reference sequence). The V and J ends lost 2 bases and 2 bases respectively, with 9 bases between them. The CDR3 is 14 amino acids. The CDR3 protein is CASSLSQGNTEAFF. In DNA form, the CDR3 reads TGTGCCAGCAGCTTATCGCAGGGTAACACTGAAGCTTTCTTT.

This chain connects TRBV7-9 to TRBJ2-1; 8 positions match TRBD1. V lost 5 bases to trimming and J lost 6 bases; unmatched junction nucleotides: 9. The CDR3 spans 15 residues. Germline V CDR1 and CDR2: SEHNR, FQNEAQ (reference sequence). The CDR3 is CASSPRGRLANEQFF. CDR3 DNA: TGTGCCAGCAGCCCCAGGGGGCGTCTCGCCAATGAGCAGTTCTTC.

The chain has TRBV4-3 and TRBJ2-7; D perhaps matches TRBD2 (5 bases). V lost 0 bases, J lost 11 bases, and 14 bases lay in between. Germline CDR1 reads LGHNA; CDR2 reads YSLEER. The CDR3 totals 13 residues. The CDR3 loop is CASSQDLRAAEYF. The DNA for the CDR3 is TGCGCCAGCAGCCAAGATCTGAGGGCTGCGGAGTACTTC.

The chain uses TRBV27 and TRBJ1-4; D remains unclear. V gave up 8 bases and J gave up 0 bases, with 19 bases separating them. The germline V gene has CDR1 MNHEY and CDR2 SMNVEV (reference sequence). The CDR3 is made up of 17 amino acids. The CDR3 bases are TGTGCCAGCGGGTCTCATGTGGATCTAGCAACTAATGAAAAACTGTTTTTT. Its protein is CASGSHVDLATNEKLFF.

This clone was found once. V usage is TRBV24-1 and J usage is TRBJ2-3; D uncertain. The CDR3 contains 13 residues. Germline V gene sequence: CDR1 KGHDR, CDR2 SFDVKD. V lost 1 base, J lost 5 bases, and 6 bases lay in between. The CDR3 protein is CATSDFRGDTQYF. CDR3 coding DNA: TGTGCCACCAGTGATTTCCGTGGAGATACGCAGTATTTT.

The rearrangement joins TRBV10-3 to TRBJ2-3; tentatively, D is TRBD2 (6 bases). CDR1 and CDR2 from the germline V gene are ENHRY and SYGVKD. The CDR3 covers 15 residues. V lost 1 base and J 0 bases, leaving 8 bases between the germline ends. CDR3 sequence (DNA): TGTGCCATCAGTGAGTACGGGACTAGCACAGATACGCAGTATTTT. Its protein is CAISEYGTSTDTQYF.

The J gene is TRBJ2-7, the V gene TRBV3-1 (or the pseudogene TRBV3-2); no clear D. Per germline, CDR1 LGHDT and CDR2 YNNKEL (reference sequence). This CDR3 is 11 amino acids long. V lost 8 bases, J lost 3 bases, and 8 bases lay in between. The DNA of the CDR3 is TGTGCCAGCTACCTCGTCTACGAGCAGTACTTC. This translates into CASYLVYEQYF.

The chain carries TRBV5-1 and TRBJ1-1, with a tentative D call TRBD1 (5 bases). The V end was cut by 4 bases, the J end by 1 base, with 11 bases between. The CDR3 is 14 residues long. Germline assignment: CDR1 SGHRS and CDR2 YFSETQ. The DNA for the CDR3 is TGCGCCAGCAGCGGACATTGGGGGAACACTGAAGCTTTCTTT. Protein product: CASSGHWGNTEAFF.

The chain recombines TRBV18 with TRBJ1-2; 10 bases match TRBD1. The CDR3 sequence is 16 residues long. The germline CDR1 and CDR2 sequences are KGHSH and LQKENI. V lost 0 bases to trimming and J lost 5 bases; unmatched junction nucleotides: 6. CDR3 sequence (DNA): TGTGCCAGCTCACCACCGGGACAGGGGTCCGGGTATGGCTACACCTTC. Translated, it gives CASSPPGQGSGYGYTF.

A remark on this clone: In the same sample, other DNA sequences code for this CDR3. The chain recombines TRBV6-4 with TRBJ1-1; tentative D call: TRBD1 (5 bases). Germline V gene data show CDR1 as MRHNA and CDR2 as SNTAGT. V lost 6 bases and J lost 4, with 9 bases in between. The CDR3 length is 12 residues. CDR3: CASRGTGTEAFF. The CDR3 region has the DNA TGTGCCAGCAGAGGGACGGGCACTGAAGCTTTCTTT.

The chain joins TRBV9 to TRBJ1-3; maybe TRBD1 (6 bases). The CDR3 covers 17 residues. Trimming removed 0 bases at V and 3 bases at J, with 16 bases between. Germline V gene lookup returns CDR1 SGDLS and CDR2 YYNGEE. For the CDR3, the DNA is TGTGCCAGCAGCGTAGGATTTCCGGGGGCGGGTGGAAACACCATATATTTT. Protein product: CASSVGFPGAGGNTIYF.

The chain is built from TRBV18 and TRBJ1-1, with TRBD1 as a possible D gene (5 bases). V was clipped by 3 bases and J by 7 bases, with 12 bases between them. Germline V gene sequence: CDR1 KGHSH, CDR2 LQKENI. This CDR3 has 13 residues. As DNA, the CDR3 is TGTGCCAGCTCACCTGACAGCTTGCTTGAAGCTTTCTTT. Translation: CASSPDSLLEAFF.